This TCR beta chain was identified in a study of blood T cells in healthy people across ages. General study findings and limits: Among long-lived donors, naive CD4+ cells were more numerous and diversity higher than in aged donors. Age advanced and TCR beta diversity per million T cells fell, roughly linearly.

Combining a sample-barcoded 5' primer with a J-beta primer mix, a second PCR ran for about 6 to 11 cycles. Each CDR3 protein is one row after TCRdb ran MiXCR on the 5' RACE reads. The sample has more than 750,000 distinct CDR3 sequences; about 29% are singletons. In its sample, this clonotype was seen a few times. Its antigen is still unknown. From germline, CDR1 is SGHKS and CDR2 YYEKEE (reference sequence). The V gene lost 2 bases and the J gene lost 11 bases, with 16 bases spanning the gap. The CDR3 is 13 residues long. These data also formed part of another study, on T cells of mothers and their children.

The receptor's source is a middle-aged woman in good health. Sequencing used blood. V gene TRBV5-5 combines with J gene TRBJ2-5; possibly TRBD2 for D (6 bases). For the CDR3, the DNA is TGTGCCAGCAGCTTCGGGACTCACTCCGGGCAGTACTTC. Residues: CASSFGTHSGQYF.